This TCR beta chain was identified during a study of cytomegalovirus exposure and HLA in healthy donors. In the PCR, 60 Vbeta and 13 Jbeta primers were used. Sequencing used immunoSEQ multiplex PCR; TCRdb keeps in-frame clones, though not all of them. The sample yields about 110,000 clones, approximately 70% seen once. The CDR3 loop spans 15 amino acids. Germline assignment: CDR1 MNHEY and CDR2 SMNVEV (reference sequence). V was trimmed by 3 bases and J by 4 bases, leaving 15 bases between them. The sequenced material came from PBMCs. This chain uses TRBV27 with TRBJ1-2; TRBD1 might be the D (5 bases). This TCR was recovered from a young man in good health and CMV-seropositive. The CDR3 protein is CASSFGGTGLYGYTF. The CDR3 DNA is TGTGCCAGCAGTTTTGGCGGAACAGGCCTCTATGGCTACACCTTC.